This T cell receptor beta chain was captured in a study of Ad26.COV2.S vaccination and SARS-CoV-2 variants. Findings and limits, study-wide: People given the vaccine had a wider spike-specific TCR breadth than placebo recipients did.

As for treatment: around 19 received Ad26.COV2.S at low or high dose, single or two shots; five or six received placebo; per-sample allocation not given. Sampling took place 63 days after the first vaccine or placebo injection. Vaccination employed an Ad26 vector expressing the Wuhan-strain SARS-CoV-2 spike. TCRdb's table, derived via immunoSEQ multiplex PCR, lists solely in-frame clones and lacks some. The table has about 680,000 clones, roughly 90% seen once. V was trimmed by 9 bases and J by 3 bases, leaving 12 bases between them. CDR3 length equals 13 residues. This clone was seen once. The antigen is unknown.

The origin of this receptor is a person aged 18-60 years who received the Ad26.COV2.S COVID-19 vaccine or a placebo. This sequence joins TRBV12-3 or TRBV12-4 and TRBJ1-3; D is uncertain. Sequences were derived from peripheral blood, sampled in a trial of Ad26.COV2.S vaccine versus placebo. CDR3 protein: CASQYLLGNTIYF. In DNA form, the CDR3 reads TGTGCCAGTCAGTATCTTCTTGGAAACACCATATATTTT.